This passage covers 8 T cell receptor beta chains from one sample sequenced in a study of blood T cell repertoires in COVID-19. Clones were read by immunoSEQ multiplex PCR, and TCRdb kept only the in-frame ones, dropping some. The table lists hundreds of thousands of clones, 85% to 90% of them singletons. Sequencing was performed on PBMCs or T cells enriched from blood (not recorded which). The receptors derive from a man in his thirties or forties who had recovered from COVID-19.

The chain carries TRBV11-2 and TRBJ2-7, with D unclear. The CDR3 spans 14 residues. Germline V gives CDR1 SGHAT, CDR2 FQNNGV. V was pared by 4 bases and J by 4 bases, with 14 bases between. The CDR3 region has the DNA TGTGCCAGCAGCTCCCTATCTGGGCGATACGAGCAGTACTTC. Amino acids: CASSSLSGRYEQYF.

The chain uses TRBV19 and TRBJ1-1; D not resolved. Germline V gene sequence: CDR1 LNHDA, CDR2 SQIVND (reference sequence). The germline V and J ends were trimmed by 8 bases and 8 bases, with 12 bases remaining between them. The CDR3 loop spans 11 amino acids. CDR3 in amino acids: CASLNEAEAFF. The CDR3 bases are TGTGCCAGTCTTAATGAGGCGGAAGCTTTCTTT. Full variable domain (missing parts from reference TRBV19 and TRBJ1-1): DGGITQSPKYLFRKEGQNVTLSCEQNLNHDAMYWYRQDPGQGLRLIYYSQIVNDFQKGDIAEGYSVSREKKESFPLTVTSAQKNPTAFYLCASLNEAEAFFGQGTRLTVV.

The V call is TRBV28, the J call TRBJ2-3; TRBD1 matches at 10 bases. Germline assignment: CDR1 MDHEN and CDR2 SYDVKM. This CDR3 has 16 residues. Trimming at V came to 8 bases and at J to 1 base, leaving 9 bases not matched to a gene. CDR3 protein: CASLGTGTGGTDTQYF. The CDR3 nucleotides read TGTGCCAGCCTCGGCACGGGGACAGGGGGCACAGATACGCAGTATTTT.

As to this clone: Other DNA sequences in the sample encode the same CDR3. The V and J genes are TRBV24-1 and TRBJ2-7; maybe TRBD1 (5 bases). In germline, CDR1 is KGHDR, CDR2 SFDVKD. This CDR3 is built from 15 residues. V was pared by 4 bases and J by 2 bases, with 14 bases between. The CDR3 DNA sequence: TGTGCCACCAGTGACCCGCGGACAAGAACCTACGAGCAGTACTTC. This translates into CATSDPRTRTYEQYF.

The chain uses TRBV19 and TRBJ2-5, with a weak D call TRBD2 (6 bases). Per the germline V gene, CDR1 is LNHDA and CDR2 is SQIVND (reference sequence). Trimming took off 0 bases at V and 2 bases at J, with 10 bases between the two ends. The CDR3 totals 15 residues. CDR3 region: CASSIDRGRQETQYF. For the CDR3, the DNA is TGTGCCAGTAGTATAGATCGGGGGAGGCAAGAGACCCAGTACTTC. Supplemented by reference TRBV19 and TRBJ2-5, the full variable domain reads DGGITQSPKYLFRKEGQNVTLSCEQNLNHDAMYWYRQDPGQGLRLIYYSQIVNDFQKGDIAEGYSVSREKKESFPLTVTSAQKNPTAFYLCASSIDRGRQETQYFGPGTRLLVL.

The CDR3 nucleotides read TGCGCCAGCAGGGCCAGTTTTATGAACACTGAAGCTTTCTTT. Translation gives CASRASFMNTEAFF. The rearrangement joins TRBV4-1 to TRBJ1-1; D remains ambiguous. The CDR3 length is 14 residues. Per germline, CDR1 MGHRA and CDR2 YSYEKL. V lost 6 bases and J lost 0, with 11 bases in between.

V usage is TRBV3-1 (or the pseudogene TRBV3-2) and J usage is TRBJ1-3; tentatively, D is TRBD1 (6 bases). V dropped 1 base and J dropped 4 bases, with 8 bases sitting between them. CDR1 and CDR2 from the germline V gene are LGHDT and YNNKEL (reference sequence). This CDR3 comprises 14 residues. Written as DNA, the CDR3 is TGTGCCAGCAGCCAAGGGGGACACGGAAACACCATATATTTT. Encoded protein: CASSQGGHGNTIYF.

The chain carries TRBV4-2 and TRBJ2-1; TRBD2 matches at 15 bases. V was clipped by 3 bases and J by 4 bases; unmatched bases: 10. Germline V gives CDR1 LGHNA, CDR2 YNFKEQ. The CDR3 is 19 residues long. CDR3 region: CASSQDGLAGGLMYNEQFF. The CDR3 nucleotides read TGTGCCAGCAGCCAGGATGGACTAGCGGGGGGGCTGATGTACAATGAGCAGTTCTTC.